Listed below are T cell receptor beta chains from one sample, sequenced in a study of blood T cell repertoires in COVID-19. The table came from immunoSEQ multiplex PCR; TCRdb's copy has only in-frame clones and leaves some out. Seen here are more than 300,000 clones, around 87% observed once, and the top ten hold around 9.3%. The source material was peripheral blood. The receptor source for this set is a woman aged 25-40 years with COVID-19, enrolled during active disease. CDR3s include the opening cysteine and the closing phenylalanine or tryptophan. A D gene is named only where the DNA matches it firmly. Part of the rows lack a size; the others show once, few, many or a class for expanded clones.

J gene: TRBJ1-5; V gene: TRBV27; D gene: TRBD1; clone size: .; CDR3 DNA: TGTGCCAGCAGACCTCGCCGGGGACAGTACTATAGCAATCAGCCCCAGCATTTT; CDR3 protein: CASRPRRGQYYSNQPQHF
J gene: TRBJ2-3; V gene: TRBV5-1; D gene: .; clone size: .; CDR3 DNA: TGCGCCAGCAATCGGTTCGGAGGCACAGATACGCAGTATTTT; CDR3 protein: CASNRFGGTDTQYF
J gene: TRBJ1-2; V gene: TRBV7-2; D gene: .; clone size: .; CDR3 DNA: TGTGCCAGCAGCTTAGACAGGCTCTATGGCTACACCTTC; CDR3 protein: CASSLDRLYGYTF
J gene: TRBJ1-5; V gene: TRBV28; D gene: .; clone size: .; CDR3 DNA: TGTGCCAGCCGACAGATATATAATAATCAGCCCCAGCATTTT; CDR3 protein: CASRQIYNNQPQHF
J gene: TRBJ1-1; V gene: TRBV21-1; D gene: .; clone size: .; CDR3 DNA: TGTGCCAGCAGCAAAGGGGGAATAGGGACAGAAAACACTGAAGCTTTCTTT; CDR3 protein: CASSKGGIGTENTEAFF
J gene: TRBJ2-3; V gene: TRBV3-1/TRBV3-2; D gene: TRBD1; clone size: .; CDR3 DNA: TGTGCCAGCAGCCTCCGACAGGGGCAAGATACGCAGTATTTT; CDR3 protein: CASSLRQGQDTQYF
J gene: TRBJ2-2; V gene: TRBV19; D gene: .; clone size: few; CDR3 DNA: TGTGCCACCCGACCCCGGGTGGACACCGGGGAGCTGTTTTTT; CDR3 protein: CATRPRVDTGELFF
J gene: TRBJ2-3; V gene: TRBV6-4; D gene: .; clone size: once; CDR3 DNA: TGTGCCAGCAGTCCTGACTACTTCTCGGATACGCAGTATTTT; CDR3 protein: CASSPDYFSDTQYF
J gene: TRBJ1-2; V gene: TRBV24-1; D gene: TRBD1; clone size: once; CDR3 DNA: TGTGCCACCAGTGGTCTTAGGGGGCTTGGCTACACCTTC; CDR3 protein: CATSGLRGLGYTF
J gene: TRBJ1-5; V gene: TRBV7-9; D gene: .; clone size: .; CDR3 DNA: TGTGCCAGCAGCGCACGGGGGAGCGGTAATTTCCCCCAGCATTTT; CDR3 protein: CASSARGSGNFPQHF
J gene: TRBJ2-1; V gene: TRBV15; D gene: .; clone size: .; CDR3 DNA: TGTGCCACCAGCAGAGATGGAGGAAATGAGTACAATGAGCAGTTCTTC; CDR3 protein: CATSRDGGNEYNEQFF
J gene: TRBJ2-3; V gene: TRBV12-5; D gene: .; clone size: .; CDR3 DNA: TGTGCTAGTGGTTTGGGGCAACGCGATACGCAGTATTTT; CDR3 protein: CASGLGQRDTQYF
J gene: TRBJ2-1; V gene: TRBV5-1; D gene: TRBD2; clone size: .; CDR3 DNA: TGCGCCAGCAGCACTAGCGGGAGCTCCTACAATGAGCAGTTCTTC; CDR3 protein: CASSTSGSSYNEQFF
J gene: TRBJ2-1; V gene: TRBV11-3; D gene: .; clone size: once; CDR3 DNA: TGTGCCAGCAGCCCTGTGGGGGGAGGTGAGCAGTTCTTC; CDR3 protein: CASSPVGGGEQFF
J gene: TRBJ2-7; V gene: TRBV4-1; D gene: TRBD1; clone size: .; CDR3 DNA: TGCGCCAGCAGCCAACGACAGGGCGCCTACGAGCAGTACTTC; CDR3 protein: CASSQRQGAYEQYF
J gene: TRBJ2-1; V gene: TRBV30; D gene: TRBD1; clone size: .; CDR3 DNA: TGTGCCTGGAGTGGACAGGGTTACAATGAGCAGTTCTTC; CDR3 protein: CAWSGQGYNEQFF
J gene: TRBJ1-5; V gene: TRBV11-2; D gene: .; clone size: .; CDR3 DNA: TGTGCCAGCAGCTTACAACAGGCGAATAGCAATCAGCCCCAGCATTTT; CDR3 protein: CASSLQQANSNQPQHF
J gene: TRBJ1-2; V gene: TRBV19; D gene: .; clone size: .; CDR3 DNA: TGTGCCAGTAGTATGTCCAGGGGAGAGGATGGCTACACCTTC; CDR3 protein: CASSMSRGEDGYTF
J gene: TRBJ2-3; V gene: TRBV27; D gene: TRBD2; clone size: .; CDR3 DNA: TGTGCCAGCAGTTTACTAGCGGGAGGCAGGGATACGCAGTATTTT; CDR3 protein: CASSLLAGGRDTQYF
J gene: TRBJ2-7; V gene: TRBV29-1; D gene: .; clone size: .; CDR3 DNA: TGCAGCGTTGTCGGGCGCCAGGGTACCTACGAGCAGTACTTC; CDR3 protein: CSVVGRQGTYEQYF
J gene: TRBJ2-7; V gene: TRBV19; D gene: TRBD2; clone size: .; CDR3 DNA: TGTGCCAGTAGTATGTACCGGGACTACTACGAGCAGTACTTC; CDR3 protein: CASSMYRDYYEQYF
J gene: TRBJ2-5; V gene: TRBV7-6; D gene: .; clone size: .; CDR3 DNA: TGTGCCAGCAGCTTTTGGTCAGTCGAACAAGAGACCCAGTACTTC; CDR3 protein: CASSFWSVEQETQYF
J gene: TRBJ2-5; V gene: TRBV5-1; D gene: TRBD1; clone size: .; CDR3 DNA: TGCGCCAGCAGCTTGGAGGCAGGGGGAGAGACCCAGTACTTC; CDR3 protein: CASSLEAGGETQYF
J gene: TRBJ2-2; V gene: TRBV18; D gene: .; clone size: .; CDR3 DNA: TGTGCCAGCTCACCAGGGGCCGCCGGGGAGCTGTTTTTT; CDR3 protein: CASSPGAAGELFF
J gene: TRBJ2-7; V gene: TRBV4-1; D gene: TRBD2; clone size: .; CDR3 DNA: TGCGCCAGCAGCCAACCCGGGACTACCTACTCCTACGAGCAGTACTTC; CDR3 protein: CASSQPGTTYSYEQYF
J gene: TRBJ1-5; V gene: TRBV2; D gene: .; clone size: .; CDR3 DNA: TGTGCCAGCAGTGGGGCAGGACAGCTCAATCAGCCCCAGCATTTT; CDR3 protein: CASSGAGQLNQPQHF
J gene: TRBJ2-1; V gene: TRBV4-3; D gene: TRBD2; clone size: .; CDR3 DNA: TGCGCCAGCAGCCTCCGACTAGCGGGAGGGGTATACAATGAGCAGTTCTTC; CDR3 protein: CASSLRLAGGVYNEQFF
J gene: TRBJ2-2; V gene: TRBV6-2/TRBV6-3; D gene: .; clone size: .; CDR3 DNA: TGTGCCAGCAGTTCCCAGCGCCACCGGGAGCTGTTTTTT; CDR3 protein: CASSSQRHRELFF
J gene: TRBJ2-1; V gene: TRBV6-6; D gene: TRBD2; clone size: .; CDR3 DNA: TGTGCCAGCACCAGGCGGGAGTCGAGGTACAATGAGCAGTTCTTC; CDR3 protein: CASTRRESRYNEQFF
J gene: TRBJ2-5; V gene: TRBV24-1; D gene: .; clone size: .; CDR3 DNA: TGTGCCACCAGTCGGCAGGCAGGAGAGACCCAGTACTTC; CDR3 protein: CATSRQAGETQYF
J gene: TRBJ2-3; V gene: TRBV28; D gene: TRBD2; clone size: once; CDR3 DNA: TGTGCCAGCTCGCGATCGGCGGGAGTACAAGATACGCAGTATTTT; CDR3 protein: CASSRSAGVQDTQYF
J gene: TRBJ2-3; V gene: TRBV6-5; D gene: TRBD2; clone size: once; CDR3 DNA: TGTGCCAGCAATCGGGGGGTTGGGGATACGCAGTATTTT; CDR3 protein: CASNRGVGDTQYF
J gene: TRBJ1-6; V gene: TRBV25-1; D gene: .; clone size: .; CDR3 DNA: TGTGCCAGCAGCCGGGTCCAGAATTCACCCCTCCACTTT; CDR3 protein: CASSRVQNSPLHF
J gene: TRBJ1-6; V gene: TRBV28; D gene: .; clone size: .; CDR3 DNA: TGTGCCAGCAGTTCGTTCGGGGGATATCGGTCACCCCTCCACTTT; CDR3 protein: CASSSFGGYRSPLHF
J gene: TRBJ2-5; V gene: TRBV25-1; D gene: .; clone size: .; CDR3 DNA: TGTGCCAGCAGTGGGACCTGGGAGGAGACCCAGTACTTC; CDR3 protein: CASSGTWEETQYF
J gene: TRBJ1-3; V gene: TRBV4-1; D gene: .; clone size: .; CDR3 DNA: TGCGCCAGCAGCCAAGATGGGGGGAATAGCAACACCATATATTTT; CDR3 protein: CASSQDGGNSNTIYF
J gene: TRBJ1-1; V gene: TRBV7-2; D gene: .; clone size: .; CDR3 DNA: TGTGCCAGCAGCTCTCAGGGGTACTCAGACACTGAAGCTTTCTTT; CDR3 protein: CASSSQGYSDTEAFF
J gene: TRBJ2-1; V gene: TRBV3-1/TRBV3-2; D gene: TRBD2; clone size: .; CDR3 DNA: TGTGCCAGCAGCCAAGAACTAGCGGGCTACAATGAGCAGTTCTTC; CDR3 protein: CASSQELAGYNEQFF
J gene: TRBJ2-2; V gene: TRBV4-1; D gene: .; clone size: .; CDR3 DNA: TGCGCCAGCAGCCAAGTACAAGCGAGAGCGAACACCGGGGAGCTGTTTTTT; CDR3 protein: CASSQVQARANTGELFF
J gene: TRBJ1-1; V gene: TRBV7-3; D gene: .; clone size: .; CDR3 DNA: TGTGCCAGCAGCTTAGGGCCAGATCCGAACACTGAAGCTTTCTTT; CDR3 protein: CASSLGPDPNTEAFF
J gene: TRBJ2-3; V gene: TRBV7-9; D gene: TRBD2; clone size: .; CDR3 DNA: TGTGCCAGCAGCTCGTTAGCGGGAGTTGCAGATACGCAGTATTTT; CDR3 protein: CASSSLAGVADTQYF
J gene: TRBJ2-1; V gene: TRBV11-2; D gene: .; clone size: .; CDR3 DNA: TGTGCCAGCAGCCGTTATCCCAATAGCGGAAGCTCCTACAATGAGCAGTTCTTC; CDR3 protein: CASSRYPNSGSSYNEQFF
J gene: TRBJ1-2; V gene: TRBV18; D gene: TRBD1; clone size: .; CDR3 DNA: TGTGCCAGCTCACCAGGACAGGGACGGGCTAACTATGGCTACACCTTC; CDR3 protein: CASSPGQGRANYGYTF
J gene: TRBJ2-1; V gene: TRBV29-1; D gene: TRBD2; clone size: .; CDR3 DNA: TGCAGCGTTGAAGGTTCCCTTGGCGGGAGGGCCACTGAGCAGTTCTTC; CDR3 protein: CSVEGSLGGRATEQFF
J gene: TRBJ1-4; V gene: TRBV7-2; D gene: .; clone size: .; CDR3 DNA: TGTGCCAGCAGCCCCAGGGGTGCTAATGAAAAACTGTTTTTT; CDR3 protein: CASSPRGANEKLFF
J gene: TRBJ1-5; V gene: TRBV19; D gene: .; clone size: .; CDR3 DNA: TGTGCCAGTAGTGAGAGGGTGGGATTGGGCAATCAGCCCCAGCATTTT; CDR3 protein: CASSERVGLGNQPQHF
J gene: TRBJ2-1; V gene: TRBV10-3; D gene: TRBD2; clone size: few; CDR3 DNA: TGTGCCATCAGCCAAATTACTAGCGAGTCACGCAATGAGCAGTTCTTC; CDR3 protein: CAISQITSESRNEQFF
J gene: TRBJ2-2; V gene: TRBV28; D gene: .; clone size: .; CDR3 DNA: TGTGCCAGCAGTTTCCTCTGGCAGGGCAGAGCCGGGGAGCTGTTTTTT; CDR3 protein: CASSFLWQGRAGELFF
J gene: TRBJ1-2; V gene: TRBV5-1; D gene: TRBD1; clone size: .; CDR3 DNA: TGCGCCAGCAGCTTGGGGGACAGGGTGTCGGGCTACACCTTC; CDR3 protein: CASSLGDRVSGYTF
J gene: TRBJ1-1; V gene: TRBV29-1; D gene: TRBD1; clone size: .; CDR3 DNA: TGCAGCGTCAGCGGACAGGGTGAAGCTTTCTTT; CDR3 protein: CSVSGQGEAFF
J gene: TRBJ2-5; V gene: TRBV19; D gene: TRBD2; clone size: .; CDR3 DNA: TGTGCCAGTAGTTACAGCGGGAGGCTCCCGACCCAAGAGACCCAGTACTTC; CDR3 protein: CASSYSGRLPTQETQYF
J gene: TRBJ2-5; V gene: TRBV6-6; D gene: .; clone size: .; CDR3 DNA: TGTGCCAGCAGGTCCCTAGCGTCTGAAGAGACCCAGTACTTC; CDR3 protein: CASRSLASEETQYF
J gene: TRBJ1-2; V gene: TRBV4-2; D gene: .; clone size: few; CDR3 DNA: TGTGCCAGCAGCCAAGTGCTACAGGGCAACTATGGCTACACCTTC; CDR3 protein: CASSQVLQGNYGYTF
J gene: TRBJ2-5; V gene: TRBV7-9; D gene: TRBD2; clone size: .; CDR3 DNA: TGTGCCAGCAGCTTAGTCGGGGGGGTCCAAGAGACCCAGTACTTC; CDR3 protein: CASSLVGGVQETQYF
J gene: TRBJ1-2; V gene: TRBV4-3; D gene: .; clone size: .; CDR3 DNA: TGCGCCAGCAGCCAAGAAGAGGAAGGAGACTATGGCTACACCTTC; CDR3 protein: CASSQEEEGDYGYTF
J gene: TRBJ2-3; V gene: TRBV29-1; D gene: .; clone size: .; CDR3 DNA: TGCAGCGTTGCAGTGGGGAGCGCGGGCACAGATACGCAGTATTTT; CDR3 protein: CSVAVGSAGTDTQYF
J gene: TRBJ2-1; V gene: TRBV19; D gene: TRBD2; clone size: .; CDR3 DNA: TGTGCCAGTTCCGTGCGACTAGCGGGAGGGTCTTCCTACAATGAGCAGTTCTTC; CDR3 protein: CASSVRLAGGSSYNEQFF